One sample yielded the 17 T cell receptor beta chains listed below, sequenced in a study of T cell responses to AZD1222 COVID-19 vaccine. The assay was immunoSEQ multiplex PCR, and TCRdb's table has in-frame clones only and misses some. This table holds around 100,000 clones, approximately 91% found once. Sequencing used peripheral blood, obtained on day 0 of AZD1222 vaccination. The receptors originated from an adult in good health.

This clone was seen a few times. The chain combines TRBV6-5 with TRBJ2-5, with TRBD1 as a possible D gene (6 bases). The CDR3 runs to 15 residues. V lost 4 bases to trimming and J lost 2 bases, with 14 bases between them. Germline-derived CDR1 and CDR2 are MNHEY and SVGAGI. This CDR3 reads CASSWDTLRQETQYF. The CDR3 DNA reads as TGTGCCAGCAGTTGGGACACCCTGAGACAAGAGACCCAGTACTTC.

The chain is built from TRBV19 and TRBJ1-2, with 7 bases lining up with TRBD1. Germline V gives CDR1 LNHDA, CDR2 SQIVND (reference sequence). The CDR3 spans 17 residues. V lost 4 bases to trimming and J lost 2 bases; unmatched junction nucleotides: 13. The CDR3 bases are TGTGCCAGTAGTACCTTACCGGGACAGTCGATAAACTATGGCTACACCTTC. Protein sequence: CASSTLPGQSINYGYTF.

This chain links TRBV3-1 (or the pseudogene TRBV3-2) with TRBJ1-1; D call uncertain. The CDR3 runs to 14 residues. From germline, CDR1 is LGHDT and CDR2 YNNKEL (reference sequence). Deletions cut 2 bases from V and 1 base from J, with 8 bases between. The CDR3 DNA follows: TGTGCCAGCAGCCAAACGGGAGCGAACACTGAAGCTTTCTTT. As protein: CASSQTGANTEAFF.

The genes are TRBV9 and TRBJ1-2; 7 bases match TRBD1. Germline V lookup: CDR1 SGDLS, CDR2 YYNGEE. CDR3 size: 15 residues. The junction had 5 bases not matched to a gene; V was cut back by 3 bases and J by 0 bases. CDR3 region: CASSDDRATNYGYTF. In DNA, the CDR3 is TGTGCCAGCAGCGACGACAGGGCCACTAACTATGGCTACACCTTC.

This chain uses TRBV30 with TRBJ1-2; no reliable D call. In germline, CDR1 is GTSNPN, CDR2 SVGIG (reference sequence). V lost 4 bases to trimming and J lost 7 bases, with 16 bases between them. This CDR3 is 13 amino acids long. For the CDR3, the DNA is TGTGCCTGGATTCCGGGCCCGGGCGGTGGCTACACCTTC. Translated: CAWIPGPGGGYTF.

This chain joins TRBV27 and TRBJ2-7, with 8 bases fitting TRBD1. Losses at the gene ends were 5 bases for V and 1 base for J; bases not matched to a gene: 10. The CDR3 has 16 residues. Germline V CDR1 and CDR2: MNHEY, SMNVEV (reference sequence). The CDR3: CASSEQGGIPSYEQYF. The CDR3 coding sequence is TGTGCCAGCAGTGAACAGGGGGGCATACCTTCCTACGAGCAGTACTTC.

The gene calls are TRBV28 and TRBJ1-2, with D possibly being TRBD1 (5 bases). The ends were cut back, 4 bases at V and 4 bases at J, with 16 bases in the middle. This CDR3 is 15 amino acids long. Germline V lookup: CDR1 MDHEN, CDR2 SYDVKM. The CDR3: CASSSSRRDLYGYTF. In nucleotides, the CDR3 is TGTGCCAGCAGTTCATCACGGCGGGACCTCTATGGCTACACCTTC.

This chain connects TRBV7-9 to TRBJ1-2; 7 positions match TRBD1. Germline trimming cut 1 base from V and 4 bases from J; bases unmatched to any gene: 6. The CDR3 consists of 15 residues. From germline, CDR1 is SEHNR and CDR2 FQNEAQ (reference sequence). The CDR3 DNA reads as TGTGCCAGCAGCTTAGGAGCGACAGGGAGCTATGGCTACACCTTC. Its protein product is CASSLGATGSYGYTF.

The chain recombines TRBV19 with TRBJ1-4, with 9 bases fitting TRBD1. CDR1 LNHDA and CDR2 SQIVND come from the germline V gene (reference sequence). V shed 1 base and J 4 bases; nucleotides not matched to a gene: 4. This CDR3 is 16 amino acids long. CDR3 protein: CASSIGGTGYNEKLFF. The DNA of the CDR3 is TGTGCCAGTAGTATAGGGGGGACAGGGTATAATGAAAAACTGTTTTTT.

The chain carries TRBV23-1 and TRBJ2-1, with 9 bases lining up with TRBD2. TRBV23-1 is an ORF, and what it does is uncertain. The ends lost 3 bases at V and 3 bases at J; junction bases unmatched: 15. The CDR3 length is 19 residues. In nucleotides, the CDR3 is TGCGCCAGCAGTCACCAACTAGCGGGTTTCATCTCGGGCTACAATGAGCAGTTCTTC. Residues: CASSHQLAGFISGYNEQFF.

The rearrangement joins TRBV9 to TRBJ1-3, with D possibly matching TRBD1 (5 bases). Trimming cost V 2 bases and J 7 bases, with 16 bases left between them. The germline gives CDR1 SGDLS, CDR2 YYNGEE. This CDR3 comprises 15 residues. CDR3 bases: TGTGCCAGCAGCGTCTCCGGGACGGCTAGGAACACCATATATTTT. Translating gives CASSVSGTARNTIYF. The full variable domain, with the rest looked up from reference TRBV9 and TRBJ1-3, is DSGVTQTPKHLITATGQRVTLRCSPRSGDLSVYWYQQSLDQGLQFLIQYYNGEERAKGNILERFSAQQFPDLHSELNLSSLELGDSALYFCASSVSGTARNTIYFGEGSWLTVV.

The rearrangement links TRBV19 to TRBJ2-7; D is perhaps TRBD2 (6 bases). The V gene's germline CDR1 is LNHDA and CDR2 SQIVND (reference sequence). Trimming took off 10 bases at V and 2 bases at J, with 21 bases between the two ends. This CDR3 contains 15 residues. CDR3 residues: CATMDPRGAPYEQYF. CDR3 coding DNA: TGTGCCACCATGGATCCGCGGGGTGCCCCCTACGAGCAGTACTTC.

This chain links TRBV7-6 with TRBJ2-3, with 8 bases lining up with TRBD2. Germline-derived CDR1 and CDR2 are SGHVS and FNYEAQ. J lost 4 bases, V lost 1 base, and 7 bases had no gene match. The CDR3 is made up of 16 amino acids. CDR3 nucleotide sequence: TGTGCCAGCAGCTTAGGGGCGGGAGGATCGGCAGATACGCAGTATTTT. Its protein product is CASSLGAGGSADTQYF.

CDR3 sequence reads: CASTEGGSRYEQYF. DNA of the CDR3: TGTGCCAGCACCGAGGGTGGGTCTCGTTACGAGCAGTACTTC. The chain uses TRBV6-5 and TRBJ2-7, with D possibly being TRBD2 (5 bases). V was cut by 7 bases and J by 4 bases, with 17 bases left in between. This CDR3 region has 14 residues. The germline V gene encodes CDR1 MNHEY and CDR2 SVGAGI.

The chain is built from TRBV3-1 (or the pseudogene TRBV3-2) and TRBJ2-7; 7 positions match TRBD1. Germline lookup yields CDR1 LGHDT and CDR2 YNNKEL (reference sequence). There are 13 residues in the CDR3. Trimming at V came to 4 bases and at J to 2 bases, leaving 2 bases not matched to a gene. CDR3 amino acids: CASSRQGTYEQYF. CDR3 in DNA: TGTGCCAGCAGCCGACAGGGTACCTACGAGCAGTACTTC.

About this clone itself: Other DNA sequences of this sample code for an identical CDR3. The J gene is TRBJ1-2, the V gene TRBV18, with 7 bases lining up with TRBD1. The CDR3 has 13 residues. Germline V CDR1 and CDR2: KGHSH, LQKENI. Unmatched junction bases numbered 4, after V lost 6 bases and J lost 3 bases. The CDR3 bases are TGTGCCAGCTCTCCCGACAGGGACTATGGCTACACCTTC. It specifies CASSPDRDYGYTF.

This clone was seen a single time. This chain links TRBV10-2 with TRBJ2-7; 10 bases are shared with TRBD1. CDR1 and CDR2 from the germline V gene are WSHSY and SAAADI. The CDR3 runs to 13 residues. J lost 5 bases, V lost 11 bases, and 9 bases had no gene match. Here the CDR3 DNA reads TGCGCCGCGGAGACTGGGACAGGGGACGAGCAGTACTTC. Protein sequence: CAAETGTGDEQYF.